The source of this T cell receptor (beta chain) is a study of cytomegalovirus exposure and HLA in healthy donors. Study outcomes and limitations: A later analysis reportedly identified an Asian-associated ancestry cluster as carrying fewer N-insertions than the approximately 670-donor mean. Earlier analysis yielded a pattern in which most TCR beta V segments were productive about 90% or about 30% of the time.

For this clone: The target antigen is unknown.

The PCR ran on 60 Vbeta and 13 Jbeta primers. Generated by immunoSEQ multiplex PCR, the TCRdb table keeps only in-frame clones and is missing some. The sample data list 100,000 to 150,000 clones. The receptor comes from a woman aged 40 to 50 in good health and CMV-seronegative. The sequencing sample was made of PBMCs.

The CDR3 is CASSLEFSNSPLHF. The CDR3 region has the DNA TGTGCCAGCAGCTTAGAGTTTAGCAATTCACCCCTCCACTTT. The chain couples TRBV7-2 to TRBJ1-6, with D unresolved. V lost 1 base, J lost 7 bases, and 8 bases lay in between. The CDR3 contains 14 residues. Germline V gene lookup returns CDR1 SGHTA and CDR2 FQGNSA.